These 11 T cell receptor beta chains were all obtained from the same sample, sequenced in a study of cytomegalovirus exposure and HLA in healthy donors. PCR used 60 Vbeta primers and 13 Jbeta primers. TCRdb's table, derived via immunoSEQ multiplex PCR, lists solely in-frame clones and lacks some. This sample yields 35,000 to 45,000 clones, of which 50% to 55% are seen a single time; about 12% belongs to the top ten. The sequenced sample consisted of PBMCs. Source of these receptors: a human donor in good health.

The J gene is TRBJ1-5, the V gene TRBV28; no definite D call. The CDR3 has 14 residues. Germline assignment: CDR1 MDHEN and CDR2 SYDVKM. Deletions cut 3 bases from V and 3 bases from J, with 9 bases between. The CDR3: CASSFRLTNQPQHF. For the CDR3, the DNA is TGTGCCAGCAGTTTCCGACTTACCAATCAGCCCCAGCATTTT.

This chain joins TRBV4-2 and TRBJ2-5; 7 nucleotides match TRBD2. Germline V CDR1 and CDR2: LGHNA, YNFKEQ. The CDR3 is 16 amino acids. The ends lost 2 bases at V and 4 bases at J; junction bases unmatched: 10. The CDR3 region is CASSQLGGGKAETQYF. Here the CDR3 DNA reads TGTGCCAGCAGCCAACTTGGGGGAGGGAAGGCAGAGACCCAGTACTTC.

The V gene is TRBV6-9, the J gene TRBJ1-1, with TRBD1 matching over 7 bases. The V and J ends lost 2 bases and 7 bases, in that order; junction bases with no gene match: 4. The germline V gene encodes CDR1 MNHGY and CDR2 SVAAGI. The CDR3 consists of 13 residues. The CDR3 is CASSYQGTVEAFF. The CDR3 DNA reads as TGTGCCAGCAGTTATCAAGGGACAGTTGAAGCTTTCTTT.

V is TRBV7-9 and J is TRBJ1-5, with a weak D call TRBD1 (6 bases). This CDR3 comprises 15 residues. Germline CDR1 is SEHNR and CDR2 is FQNEAQ (reference sequence). The CDR3 region has the DNA TGTGCGGTAAACAGGGTGGAAGCGAGCAATCAGCCCCAGCATTTT. Its translation: CAVNRVEASNQPQHF.

Only a few counts were recorded for this clone. The chain employs TRBV7-2 and TRBJ2-1; the match to TRBD2 covers 11 bases. The CDR3 runs 16 residues. Trimming took 3 bases from V and 1 from J; bases not matched to a gene: 2. Per germline, CDR1 SGHTA and CDR2 FQGNSA. The CDR3 bases are TGTGCCAGCAGCTTGACTAGCGGGATTTCCTACAATGAGCAGTTCTTC. This translates into CASSLTSGISYNEQFF. Complete variable domain (other parts from reference TRBV7-2 and TRBJ2-1): GAGVSQSPSNKVTEKGKDVELRCDPISGHTALYWYRQSLGQGLEFLIYFQGNSAPDKSGLPSDRFSAERTGGSVSTLTIQRTQQEDSAVYLCASSLTSGISYNEQFFGPGTRLTVL.

The chain recombines TRBV5-1 with TRBJ2-2; the D is unclear. Per the germline V gene, CDR1 is SGHRS and CDR2 is YFSETQ. The CDR3 spans 17 residues. V was clipped by 1 base and J by 1 base, with 14 bases between them. CDR3 bases: TGCGCCAGCAGCTTGAACAGACCGAAGCTGAACACCGGGGAGCTGTTTTTT. This translates into CASSLNRPKLNTGELFF. The variable domain in full, with the rest retrieved from reference TRBV5-1 and TRBJ2-2, is KAGVTQTPRYLIKTRGQQVTLSCSPISGHRSVSWYQQTPGQGLQFLFEYFSETQRNKGNFPGRFSGRQFSNSRSEMNVSTLELGDSALYLCASSLNRPKLNTGELFFGEGSRLTVL.

The CDR3 is CSVVGTQETQYF. DNA of the CDR3: TGCAGCGTTGTAGGGACTCAAGAGACCCAGTACTTC. The chain joins TRBV29-1 to TRBJ2-5, with D perhaps matching TRBD2 (6 bases). The CDR3 loop spans 12 amino acids. With 4 bases removed from V and 2 bases from J, the gap between germline ends came to 8 bases. Germline V lookup: CDR1 SQVTM, CDR2 ANQGSEA.

A remark on this clone: Germline and junction disagree at one end, which may indicate a read error. Other DNA sequences from this sample encode an identical CDR3 as well. The chain joins TRBV7-2 to TRBJ1-5; D is unclear. CDR3 length: 13 amino acids. The germline CDR1 and CDR2 sequences are SGHTA and FQGNSA. Here the CDR3 DNA reads TGCGCCAGCAGCTTATCTCTCAATCAGCCCCAGCATTTT. This codes for CASSLSLNQPQHF.

This rearrangement joins TRBV5-4 to TRBJ2-2, with D possibly TRBD2 on 5 matching bases. Germline CDR1 SGHNT, CDR2 YYREEE (reference sequence). This CDR3 is built from 13 residues. V was shortened by 5 bases and J by 0 bases, with 5 bases between the two germline ends. CDR3 amino acids: CASREANTGELFF. In DNA form, the CDR3 reads TGTGCCAGCAGGGAGGCGAACACCGGGGAGCTGTTTTTT. The whole variable domain, remainder taken from reference TRBV5-4 and TRBJ2-2, is ETGVTQSPTHLIKTRGQQVTLRCSSQSGHNTVSWYQQALGQGPQFIFQYYREEENGRGNFPPRFSGLQFPNYSSELNVNALELDDSALYLCASREANTGELFFGEGSRLTVL.

This chain uses TRBV28 with TRBJ1-6, with D possibly TRBD1 on 5 matching bases. The CDR3 runs to 15 residues. V was cut by 8 bases and J by 7 bases, with 18 bases left in between. From germline, CDR1 is MDHEN and CDR2 SYDVKM. The CDR3 loop is CASDRLGGTNSPLHF. The CDR3 nucleotides are TGTGCCAGCGATCGATTGGGGGGGACGAATTCACCCCTCCACTTT.

The rearrangement uses TRBV10-1 and TRBJ1-3; the D gene is possibly TRBD1 (6 bases). This CDR3 is 14 amino acids long. V was clipped by 2 bases and J by 2 bases, with 7 bases between them. Per germline, CDR1 WNHNN and CDR2 SYGVQD (reference sequence). The DNA for the CDR3 is TGCGCCAGCAGTGAGCAGGGGACTGGAAACACCATATATTTT. It codes for CASSEQGTGNTIYF.